This T cell receptor beta chain is from a study of tumor-infiltrating lymphocytes in primary liver carcinoma. It was unsorted whole blood that yielded blood RNA, and germline DNA was also extracted. Starting from 500 ng of total RNA, TCR beta cDNA was produced with a primer in the constant region. Employing slightly modified ARM-PCR, three nested multiplex PCR rounds were run, and these gave rise to the TCR beta libraries. Rounds one and two of PCR, each of 9 to 11 cycles, were primed with TRBV1-TRBV30 forward primers and a C-beta reverse primer. MiXCR was run by TCRdb on the multiplex PCR reads, yielding one entry per CDR3 protein. Of about 310,000 distinct CDR3 sequences listed, around three fifths are singletons. On this clonotype: The conserved final phenylalanine or tryptophan is absent from the CDR3, which likely points to a read error.

Germline V lookup: CDR1 SGHRS, CDR2 YFSETQ. The CDR3 is 16 amino acids. Sequencing was done on a sample of peripheral blood. This receptor was obtained from a man aged 35 to 55 with primary liver carcinoma and hepatitis B virus infection. The gene calls are TRBV5-1 and TRBJ2-1; TRBD1 matches 8 bases. The CDR3 sequence: CANSSGGHPSYNEQFY. The CDR3 DNA reads TGCGCCAACAGCTCAGGGGGCCACCCCTCCTACAATGAGCAGTTCTAC.